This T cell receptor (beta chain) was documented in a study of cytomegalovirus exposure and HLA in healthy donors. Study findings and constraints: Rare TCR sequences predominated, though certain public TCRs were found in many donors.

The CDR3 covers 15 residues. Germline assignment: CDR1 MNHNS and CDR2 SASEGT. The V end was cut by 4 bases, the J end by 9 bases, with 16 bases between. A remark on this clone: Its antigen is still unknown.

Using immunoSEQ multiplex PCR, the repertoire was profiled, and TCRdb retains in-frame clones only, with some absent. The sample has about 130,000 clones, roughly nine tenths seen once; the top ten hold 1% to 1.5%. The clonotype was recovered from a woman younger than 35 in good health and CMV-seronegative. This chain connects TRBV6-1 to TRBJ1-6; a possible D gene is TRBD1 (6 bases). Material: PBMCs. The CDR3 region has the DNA TGTGCCAGCAGTGCCCACAGGGATAGAGGTTCACCCCTCCACTTT. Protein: CASSAHRDRGSPLHF.